These T cell receptor beta chains were read from a single sample in a study of OX40 agonist ivuxolimab in advanced cancers. Only in-frame clones appear in the TCRdb table, and some are missing; sequencing was by immunoSEQ multiplex PCR. The sample contains about 79,000 clones, about 90% of which appear only once. Here the sequenced sample was CD4+ or CD8+ T cells sorted from blood, taken in a trial of the OX40 agonist ivuxolimab. These receptor sequences come from an adult with an advanced solid tumor such as melanoma, head and neck, liver or kidney cancer. The CDR3 runs from the conserved cysteine through the conserved F or W. D genes are given only for firm matches. Only some rows state a clone size, as once, few, many or a class for expanded clones.

TRBV7-9	once	TRBJ1-4	NA	TGTGCCAGCAGCGCCGACGAGGATGAAAAACTGTTTTTT	CASSADEDEKLFF
TRBV18	NA	TRBJ1-2	TRBD1	TGTGCCAGCTCACCATTGGACAGGGAAGGCGGCTACACCTTC	CASSPLDREGGYTF
TRBV5-6	NA	TRBJ2-6	NA	TGTGCCAGCAGCTTGGTGGGGTCTGGGGCCAACGTCCTGACTTTC	CASSLVGSGANVLTF
TRBV6-6	NA	TRBJ1-2	NA	TGTGCCAGCAGTTCACAGGGTACCTATGGCTACACCTTC	CASSSQGTYGYTF
TRBV7-8	few	TRBJ2-7	NA	TGTGCCAGCAGCTGGACCAACCTCGAGCAGTACTTC	CASSWTNLEQYF
TRBV4-3	NA	TRBJ1-2	NA	TGCGCCAGCAGCCAAGTGCACGGGGGCGATGGCTACACCTTC	CASSQVHGGDGYTF
TRBV7-9	NA	TRBJ1-1	NA	TGTGCCAGCAGCTTATGGGACGGCCGTTATATGAACACTGAAGCTTTCTTT	CASSLWDGRYMNTEAFF
TRBV7-3	NA	TRBJ1-2	NA	TGTGCCAGCAGCTTAACAGGCAGACTGGGCTACACCTTC	CASSLTGRLGYTF
TRBV7-2	NA	TRBJ2-7	NA	TGTGCCAGCAGCTTAGCGTCTCACCCTACGGAGTACTTC	CASSLASHPTEYF
TRBV30	NA	TRBJ2-7	NA	TGTGCCTGGAGTGTTGGAGACAGGAGCTACGAGCAGTACTTC	CAWSVGDRSYEQYF
TRBV6-6	NA	TRBJ1-2	NA	TGTGCCAGCAGTTACGAGGGAGCTAACTATGGCTACACCTTC	CASSYEGANYGYTF
TRBV7-2	NA	TRBJ2-1	TRBD2	TGTGCCAGCAGCTTAGCGGGTGCTAGCGGCCCTCAGTTCTTC	CASSLAGASGPQFF
TRBV19	NA	TRBJ2-1	NA	TGTGCCAGTAGTATCCAGGGATCTGAGCAGTTCTTC	CASSIQGSEQFF
TRBV11-2	NA	TRBJ1-1	TRBD1	TGTGCCAGCAGCGTAATGACAGGGTCGAACACTGAAGCTTTCTTT	CASSVMTGSNTEAFF
TRBV19	NA	TRBJ1-1	NA	TGTGCCAGTAATGGCCAGGGCCGAGGCAGGGCGTACACTGAAGCTTTCTTT	CASNGQGRGRAYTEAFF
TRBV7-9	NA	TRBJ1-4	NA	TGTGCCAGCAGCCCCGTTGGAGGTGAAAAACTGTTTTTT	CASSPVGGEKLFF
TRBV6-5	NA	TRBJ1-2	TRBD1	TGTGCCAGCAGACCTACAGGGGGCGTCTATGGCTACACCTTC	CASRPTGGVYGYTF
TRBV28	NA	TRBJ1-2	TRBD1	TGTGCCAGCACGGGACAGGGTGTTGGCTACACCTTC	CASTGQGVGYTF
TRBV7-2	NA	TRBJ2-3	TRBD2	TGTGCCAGCACTGGGGGGGGAGATACGCAGTATTTT	CASTGGGDTQYF
TRBV6-1	NA	TRBJ2-3	NA	TGTGCCAGCAGATTCACAGATACGCAGTATTTT	CASRFTDTQYF
TRBV9	NA	TRBJ1-2	NA	TGTGCCAGCAGCGTAGTCAACTATGGCTACACCTTC	CASSVVNYGYTF
TRBV27	once	TRBJ2-3	NA	TGTGCCAGCAGTTTATTAAGGACGGGAAGCACAGATACGCAGTATTTT	CASSLLRTGSTDTQYF
TRBV27	NA	TRBJ2-1	TRBD2	TGTGCCAGCAGTTCGTTCGGGACTAGCAGTTACAATGAGCAGTTCTTC	CASSSFGTSSYNEQFF
TRBV11-3	NA	TRBJ2-1	TRBD2	TGTGCCAGCAGCCCCCGACTAGCGGGAGCTTGTGAGCAGTTCTTC	CASSPRLAGACEQFF
TRBV7-3	NA	TRBJ2-5	NA	TGTGCCAGCAGCGTGGGGCCGGGCTCAGAGACCCAGTACTTC	CASSVGPGSETQYF
TRBV2	NA	TRBJ2-5	TRBD2	TGTGCCAGCACAGGACTAGCGGGAGTCGGAGAGACCCAGTACTTC	CASTGLAGVGETQYF
TRBV5-1	NA	TRBJ2-3	TRBD2	TGCGCCAGCAGCTTCGGACTAGCGGGAGATAGAGATACGCAGTATTTT	CASSFGLAGDRDTQYF
TRBV5-1	NA	TRBJ2-7	TRBD1	TGCGCCAGCAGCTCCGGGACAGGTGCCTACGAGCAGTACTTC	CASSSGTGAYEQYF
TRBV9	NA	TRBJ2-2	TRBD2	TGTGCCAGCAGCGTGCGGGGGACTCGGAACACCGGGGAGCTGTTTTTT	CASSVRGTRNTGELFF
TRBV28	NA	TRBJ2-7	NA	TGTGCCAGCAGAACCTACTCCCCCCGGGAACCCTACAGGAGCTCCTACGAGCAGTACTTC	CASRTYSPREPYRSSYEQYF
TRBV6-5	NA	TRBJ2-3	TRBD2	TGTGCCAGCAGTTCCGGACTAGCGACAGATACGCAGTATTTT	CASSSGLATDTQYF
TRBV10-3	few	TRBJ2-2	NA	TGTGCCACTTCGCCCAACACCGGGGAGCTGTTTTTT	CATSPNTGELFF
TRBV5-4	NA	TRBJ2-7	TRBD2	TGTGCCAGCAGTCGTGGACTAGCGGAGGAGCAGTACTTC	CASSRGLAEEQYF
TRBV5-4	once	TRBJ2-5	TRBD2	TGTGCCAGCAGAGCGTCTAGCGGGATTCTGGAGACCCAGTACTTC	CASRASSGILETQYF
TRBV10-3	NA	TRBJ2-7	NA	TGTGCCATCAGTAGGGACATATCTTACGAGCAGTACTTC	CAISRDISYEQYF
TRBV28	NA	TRBJ2-3	TRBD2	TGTGCCAGCAGTACCCGGACTAGTTGGACCACAGATACGCAGTATTTT	CASSTRTSWTTDTQYF